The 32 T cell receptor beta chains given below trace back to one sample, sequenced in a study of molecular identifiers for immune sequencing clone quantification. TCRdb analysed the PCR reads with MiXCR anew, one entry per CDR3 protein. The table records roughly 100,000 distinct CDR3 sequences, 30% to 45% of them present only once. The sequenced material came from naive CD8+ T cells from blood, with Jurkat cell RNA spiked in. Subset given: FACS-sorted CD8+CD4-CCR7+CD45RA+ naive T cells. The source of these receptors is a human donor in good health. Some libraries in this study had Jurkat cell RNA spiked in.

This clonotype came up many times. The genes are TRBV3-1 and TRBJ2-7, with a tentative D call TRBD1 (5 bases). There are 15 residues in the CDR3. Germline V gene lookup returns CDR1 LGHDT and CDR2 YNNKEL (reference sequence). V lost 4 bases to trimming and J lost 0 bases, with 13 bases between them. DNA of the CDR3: TGTGCCAGCAGCCCCGTGGAAGACAGCTCCTACGAGCAGTACTTC. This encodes CASSPVEDSSYEQYF.

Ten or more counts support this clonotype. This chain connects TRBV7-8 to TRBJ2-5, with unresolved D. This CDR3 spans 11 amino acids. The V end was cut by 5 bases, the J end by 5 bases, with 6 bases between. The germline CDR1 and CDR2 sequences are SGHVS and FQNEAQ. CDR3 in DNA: TGTGCCAGCAGCGACCGCGAGACCCAGTACTTC. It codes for CASSDRETQYF. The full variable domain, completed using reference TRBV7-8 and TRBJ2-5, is GAGVSQSPRYKVAKRGQDVALRCDPISGHVSLFWYQQALGQGPEFLTYFQNEAQLDKSGLPSDRFFAERPEGSVSTLKIQRTQQEDSAVYLCASSDRETQYFGPGTRLLVL.

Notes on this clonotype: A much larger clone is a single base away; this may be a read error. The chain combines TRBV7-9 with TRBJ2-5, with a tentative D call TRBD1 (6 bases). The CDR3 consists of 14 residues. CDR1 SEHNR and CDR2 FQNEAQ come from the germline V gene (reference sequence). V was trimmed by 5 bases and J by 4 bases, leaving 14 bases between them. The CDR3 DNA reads TGTGCCAGCAGCACAAGCCGGGACATAGAGACCCAGTACTTC. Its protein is CASSTSRDIETQYF.

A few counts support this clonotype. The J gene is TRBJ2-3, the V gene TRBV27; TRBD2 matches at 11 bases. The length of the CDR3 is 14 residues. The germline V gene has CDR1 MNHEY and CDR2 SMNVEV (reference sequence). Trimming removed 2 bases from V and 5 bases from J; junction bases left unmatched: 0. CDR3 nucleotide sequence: TGTGCCAGCAGTTTAGGGACTAGCGGAGATACGCAGTATTTT. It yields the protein CASSLGTSGDTQYF.

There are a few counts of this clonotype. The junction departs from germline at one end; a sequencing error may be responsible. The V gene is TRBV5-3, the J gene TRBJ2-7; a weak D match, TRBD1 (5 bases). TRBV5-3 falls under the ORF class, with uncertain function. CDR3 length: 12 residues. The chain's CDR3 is CASSLEGAISYF. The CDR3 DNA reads TGTGCCAGCAGCTTGGAAGGGGCTATCTCGTACTTC.

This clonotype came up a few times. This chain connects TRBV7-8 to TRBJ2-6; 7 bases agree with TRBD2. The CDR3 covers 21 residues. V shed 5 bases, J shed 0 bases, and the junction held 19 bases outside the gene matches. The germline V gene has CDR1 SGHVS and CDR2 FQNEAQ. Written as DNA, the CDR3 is TGTGCCAGCAGCCCACGGGGAGGGCGGGATGTTATTTCCTCTGGGGCCAACGTCCTGACTTTC. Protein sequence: CASSPRGGRDVISSGANVLTF.

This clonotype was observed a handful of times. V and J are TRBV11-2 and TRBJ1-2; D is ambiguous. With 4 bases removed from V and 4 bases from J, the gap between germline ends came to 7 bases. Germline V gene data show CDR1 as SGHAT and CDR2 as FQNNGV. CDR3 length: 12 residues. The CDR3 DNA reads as TGTGCCAGCAGCTCCATGACCTATGGCTACACCTTC. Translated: CASSSMTYGYTF.

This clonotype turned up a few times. The CDR3 DNA follows: TGTGCCAGCAGTTACTTCGGGAACACAGATACGCAGTATTTT. Protein: CASSYFGNTDTQYF. The genes are TRBV6-2 or TRBV6-3 and TRBJ2-3, with D possibly being TRBD2 (5 bases). Germline CDR1 reads MNHEY; CDR2 reads SVGEGT. The length of the CDR3 is 14 residues. Trimming removed 1 base from V and 2 bases from J, with 7 bases in between.

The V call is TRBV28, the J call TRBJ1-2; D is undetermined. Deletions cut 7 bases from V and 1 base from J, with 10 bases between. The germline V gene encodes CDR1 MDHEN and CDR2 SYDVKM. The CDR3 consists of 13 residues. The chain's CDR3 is CASKGVFNYGYTF. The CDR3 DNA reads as TGTGCCAGCAAGGGAGTCTTTAACTATGGCTACACCTTC.

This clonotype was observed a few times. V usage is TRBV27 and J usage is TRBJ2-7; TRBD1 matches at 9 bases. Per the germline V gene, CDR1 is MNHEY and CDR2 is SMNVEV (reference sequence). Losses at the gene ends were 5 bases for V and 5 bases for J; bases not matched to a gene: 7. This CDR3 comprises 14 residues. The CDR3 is CASSTRTGVNEQYF. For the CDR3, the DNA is TGTGCCAGCAGTACTAGGACAGGGGTCAACGAGCAGTACTTC.

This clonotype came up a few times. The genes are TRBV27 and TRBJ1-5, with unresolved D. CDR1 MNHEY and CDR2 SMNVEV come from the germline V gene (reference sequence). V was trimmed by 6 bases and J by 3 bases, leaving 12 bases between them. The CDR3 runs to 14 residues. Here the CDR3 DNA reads TGTGCCAGCAGCCTCCACGCGGTCAATCAGCCCCAGCATTTT. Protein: CASSLHAVNQPQHF.

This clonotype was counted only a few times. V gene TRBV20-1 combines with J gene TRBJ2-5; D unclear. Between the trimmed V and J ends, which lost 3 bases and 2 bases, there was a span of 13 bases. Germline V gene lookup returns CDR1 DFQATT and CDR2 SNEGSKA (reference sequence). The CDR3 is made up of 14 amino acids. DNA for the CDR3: TGCAGTGCTAGCGAGTGGACCCTGCAAGAGACCCAGTACTTC. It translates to CSASEWTLQETQYF.

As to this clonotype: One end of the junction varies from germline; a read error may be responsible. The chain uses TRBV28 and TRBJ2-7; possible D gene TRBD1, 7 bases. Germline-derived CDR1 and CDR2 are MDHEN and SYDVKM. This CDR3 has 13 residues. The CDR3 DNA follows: TGTGCCAGCAGTTTTGGAGGGAGTGGACAGGAAAGGTTC. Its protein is CASSFGGSGQERF.

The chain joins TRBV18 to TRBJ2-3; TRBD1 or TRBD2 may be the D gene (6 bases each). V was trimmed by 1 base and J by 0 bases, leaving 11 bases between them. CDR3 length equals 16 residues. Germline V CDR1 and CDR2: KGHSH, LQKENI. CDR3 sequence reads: CASSPLPGASTDTQYF. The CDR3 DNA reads TGTGCCAGCTCACCACTCCCGGGGGCTAGCACAGATACGCAGTATTTT.

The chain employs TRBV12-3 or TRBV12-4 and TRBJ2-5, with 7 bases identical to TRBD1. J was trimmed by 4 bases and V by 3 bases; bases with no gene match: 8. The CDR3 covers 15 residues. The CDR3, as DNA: TGTGCCAGCAGTTTTAAGGGGGCACGAGGAGAGACCCAGTACTTC. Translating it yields CASSFKGARGETQYF.

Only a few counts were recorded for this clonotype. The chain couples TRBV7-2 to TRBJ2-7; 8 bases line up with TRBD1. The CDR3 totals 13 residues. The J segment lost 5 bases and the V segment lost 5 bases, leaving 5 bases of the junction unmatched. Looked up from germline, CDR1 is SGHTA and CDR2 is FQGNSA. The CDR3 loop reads CASSPWDRNEQYF. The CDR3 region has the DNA TGTGCCAGCAGCCCTTGGGACAGGAACGAGCAGTACTTC.

CDR3 sequence (DNA): TGTGCCAGCAGCCCCGGACAGGGGAGGACAGATACGCAGTATTTT. Amino acids: CASSPGQGRTDTQYF. The J gene is TRBJ2-3, the V gene TRBV2, with 9 nucleotides matching TRBD1. From germline, CDR1 is SNHLY and CDR2 FYNNEI. The V segment lost 6 bases and the J segment 3 bases; nucleotides outside the gene matches: 7. The CDR3 runs 15 residues.

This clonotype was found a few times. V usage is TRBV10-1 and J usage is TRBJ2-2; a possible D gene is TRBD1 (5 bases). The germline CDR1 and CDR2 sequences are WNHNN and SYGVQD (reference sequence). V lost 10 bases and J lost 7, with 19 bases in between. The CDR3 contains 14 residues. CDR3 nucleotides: TGCGCCATCCCCAAAGGGGATTTCGGCGGGGAGCTGTTTTTT. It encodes CAIPKGDFGGELFF.

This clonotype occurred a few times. The CDR3 is CASSSLRLAGATDTQYF. The CDR3 DNA sequence: TGTGCCAGCAGCTCTCTAAGACTAGCGGGAGCCACAGATACGCAGTATTTT. The chain combines TRBV11-2 with TRBJ2-3; 12 bases align to TRBD2. The CDR3 runs to 17 residues. The ends lost 4 bases at V and 2 bases at J; junction bases unmatched: 7. Germline V lookup: CDR1 SGHAT, CDR2 FQNNGV.

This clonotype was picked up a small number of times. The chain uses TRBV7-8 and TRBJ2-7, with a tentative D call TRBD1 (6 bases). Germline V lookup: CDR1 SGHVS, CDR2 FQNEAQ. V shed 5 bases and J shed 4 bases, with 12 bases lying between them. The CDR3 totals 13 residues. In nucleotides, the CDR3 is TGTGCCAGCAGCACCGGACAGAGTTACGAGCAGTACTTC. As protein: CASSTGQSYEQYF.

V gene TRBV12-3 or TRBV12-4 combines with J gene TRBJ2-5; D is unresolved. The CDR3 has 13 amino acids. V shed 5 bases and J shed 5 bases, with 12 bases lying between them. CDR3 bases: TGTGCCAGCAGTATCGCGTTATCTGAGACCCAGTACTTC. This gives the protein CASSIALSETQYF.

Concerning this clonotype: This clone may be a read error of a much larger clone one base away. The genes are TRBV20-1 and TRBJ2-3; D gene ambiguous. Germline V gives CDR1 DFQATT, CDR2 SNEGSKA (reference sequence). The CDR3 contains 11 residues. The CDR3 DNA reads TGCAGTGCTGCAGGAGTAGATGCGCAGTATTTT. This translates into CSAAGVDAQYF.

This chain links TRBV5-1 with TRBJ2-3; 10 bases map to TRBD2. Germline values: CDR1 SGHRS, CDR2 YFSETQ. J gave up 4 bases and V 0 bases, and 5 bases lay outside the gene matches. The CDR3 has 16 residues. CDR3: CASSLVGLAGADTQYF. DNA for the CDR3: TGCGCCAGCAGCTTGGTCGGGCTAGCGGGAGCAGATACGCAGTATTTT.

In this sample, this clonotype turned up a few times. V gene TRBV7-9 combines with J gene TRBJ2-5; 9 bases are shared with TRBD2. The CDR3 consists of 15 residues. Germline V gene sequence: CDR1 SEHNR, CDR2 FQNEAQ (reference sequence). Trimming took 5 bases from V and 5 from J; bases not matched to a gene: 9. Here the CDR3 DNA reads TGTGCCAGCAGCCCACGGACTAGCGCCAGGGAGACCCAGTACTTC. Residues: CASSPRTSARETQYF.

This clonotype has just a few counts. The CDR3 loop is CAIDGIYGYTF. The CDR3 region has the DNA TGTGCCATTGATGGAATCTATGGCTACACCTTC. The V and J genes are TRBV19 and TRBJ1-2, with unresolved D. The germline gives CDR1 LNHDA, CDR2 SQIVND (reference sequence). This CDR3 has 11 residues. V lost 10 bases to trimming and J lost 4 bases, with 10 bases between them.

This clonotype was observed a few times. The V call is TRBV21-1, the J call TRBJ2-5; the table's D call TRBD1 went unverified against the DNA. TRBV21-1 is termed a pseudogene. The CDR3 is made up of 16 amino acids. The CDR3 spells CASSRGTPKLQETQYF. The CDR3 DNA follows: TGTGCCAGTAGCAGGGGGACACCTAAACTACAAGAGACCCAGTACTTC.

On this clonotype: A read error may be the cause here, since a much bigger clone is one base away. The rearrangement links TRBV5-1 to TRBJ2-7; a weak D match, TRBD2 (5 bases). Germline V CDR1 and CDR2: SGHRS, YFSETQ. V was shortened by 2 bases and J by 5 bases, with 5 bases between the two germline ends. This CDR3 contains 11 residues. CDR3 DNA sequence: TGCGCCAGCAGCTTCGGGGACGAGCAGTACTTC. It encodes CASSFGDEQYF. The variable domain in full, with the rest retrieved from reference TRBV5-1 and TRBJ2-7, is KAGVTQTPRYLIKTRGQQVTLSCSPISGHRSVSWYQQTPGQGLQFLFEYFSETQRNKGNFPGRFSGRQFSNSRSEMNVSTLELGDSALYLCASSFGDEQYFGPGTRLTVT.

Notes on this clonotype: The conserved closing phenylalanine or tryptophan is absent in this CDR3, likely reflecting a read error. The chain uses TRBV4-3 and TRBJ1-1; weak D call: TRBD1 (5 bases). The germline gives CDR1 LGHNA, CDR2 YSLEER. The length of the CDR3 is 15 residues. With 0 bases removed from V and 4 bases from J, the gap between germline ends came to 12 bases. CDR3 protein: CASSQEAGRATEAFI. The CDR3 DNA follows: TGCGCCAGCAGCCAAGAGGCAGGGAGGGCCACTGAAGCTTTCATT.

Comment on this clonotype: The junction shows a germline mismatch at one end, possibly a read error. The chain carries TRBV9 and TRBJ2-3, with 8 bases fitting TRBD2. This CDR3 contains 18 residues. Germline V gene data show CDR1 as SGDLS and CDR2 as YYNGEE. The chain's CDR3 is CASSVLPTSGPTTDTLYF. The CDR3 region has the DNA TGTGCCAGCAGCGTCCTACCCACTAGCGGACCTACCACAGATACGCTGTATTTT.

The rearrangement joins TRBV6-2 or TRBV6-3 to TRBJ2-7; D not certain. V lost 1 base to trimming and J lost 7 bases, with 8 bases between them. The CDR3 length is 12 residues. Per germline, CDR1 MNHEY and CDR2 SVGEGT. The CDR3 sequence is CASSYFYGEQYF. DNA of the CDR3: TGTGCCAGCAGTTACTTCTACGGGGAGCAGTACTTC.

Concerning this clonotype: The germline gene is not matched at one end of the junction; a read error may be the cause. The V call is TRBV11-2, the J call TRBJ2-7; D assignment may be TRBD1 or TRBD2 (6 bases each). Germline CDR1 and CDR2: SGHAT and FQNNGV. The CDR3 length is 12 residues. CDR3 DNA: TGTGCCAGCAGCTCCTCCGGGGGCGAGCTGTACTTC. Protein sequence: CASSSSGGELYF.

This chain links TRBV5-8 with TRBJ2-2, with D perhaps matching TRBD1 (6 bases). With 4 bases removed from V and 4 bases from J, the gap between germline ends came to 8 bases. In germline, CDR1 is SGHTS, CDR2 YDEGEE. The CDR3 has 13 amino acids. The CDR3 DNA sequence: TGTGCCAGCAGCGAGGGGGTCACCGGGGAGCTGTTTTTT. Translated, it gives CASSEGVTGELFF.